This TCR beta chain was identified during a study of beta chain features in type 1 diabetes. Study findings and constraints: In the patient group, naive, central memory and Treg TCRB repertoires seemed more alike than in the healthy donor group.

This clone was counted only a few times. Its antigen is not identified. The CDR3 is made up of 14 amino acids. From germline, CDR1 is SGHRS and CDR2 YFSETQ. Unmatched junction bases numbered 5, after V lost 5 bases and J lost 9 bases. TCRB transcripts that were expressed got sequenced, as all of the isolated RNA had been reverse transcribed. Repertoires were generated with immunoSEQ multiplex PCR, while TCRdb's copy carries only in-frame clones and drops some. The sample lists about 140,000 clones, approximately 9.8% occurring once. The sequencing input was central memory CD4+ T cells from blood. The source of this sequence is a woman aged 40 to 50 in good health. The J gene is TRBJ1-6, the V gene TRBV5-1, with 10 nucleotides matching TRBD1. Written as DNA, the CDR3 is TGCGCCAGCAGGGGGACAGGGGAGAGTTCACCCCTCCACTTT. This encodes CASRGTGESSPLHF.